The clone carrying this T cell receptor (beta chain) occurred once. Its antigen remains unidentified. This entry belongs to a study of T cell responses to AZD1222 COVID-19 vaccine. The study's findings and limits: Seropositive AZD1222 recipients at baseline numbered only 5 or 6. Every sample of the repertoires postdated the peak T cell response. The study found Spike-specific TCR breadth and depth rose after two AZD1222 doses.

The protocol was immunoSEQ multiplex PCR, while the TCRdb copy is restricted to in-frame clones and leaves out a portion. The sample has approximately 20,000 clones; 65% to 90% are singletons. This TCR came from an adult in good health. Sequencing was performed on peripheral blood, taken on day 0 of AZD1222 vaccination.

In DNA, the CDR3 is TGTGCCAGCACCCGGGACAGTTTTTACTACAATGAGCAGTTCTTC. It specifies CASTRDSFYYNEQFF. This sequence joins TRBV28 and TRBJ2-1, with 7 bases lining up with TRBD1. The CDR3 runs 15 residues. Trimming took 7 bases from V and 3 from J; bases not matched to a gene: 9. Germline V gene data show CDR1 as MDHEN and CDR2 as SYDVKM.